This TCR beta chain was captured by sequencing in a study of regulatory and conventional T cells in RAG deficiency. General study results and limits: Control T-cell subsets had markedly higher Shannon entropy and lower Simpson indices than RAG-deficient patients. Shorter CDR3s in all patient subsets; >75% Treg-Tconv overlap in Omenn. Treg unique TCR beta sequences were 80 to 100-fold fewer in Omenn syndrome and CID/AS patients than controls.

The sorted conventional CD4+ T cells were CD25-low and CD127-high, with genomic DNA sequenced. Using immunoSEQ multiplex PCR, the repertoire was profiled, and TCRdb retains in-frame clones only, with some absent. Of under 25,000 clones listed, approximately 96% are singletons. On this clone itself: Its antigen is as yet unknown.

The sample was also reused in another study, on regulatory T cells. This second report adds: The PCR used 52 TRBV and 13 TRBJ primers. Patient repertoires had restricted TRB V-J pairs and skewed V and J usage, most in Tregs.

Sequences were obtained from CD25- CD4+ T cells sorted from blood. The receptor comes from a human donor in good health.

CDR3 protein: CASSFLAGGSSYNEQFF. DNA for the CDR3: TGTGCCAGCAGCTTTCTAGCGGGGGGGAGCTCCTACAATGAGCAGTTCTTC. V is TRBV7-2 and J is TRBJ2-1; TRBD2 matches at 12 bases. CDR3 length: 17 amino acids. V lost 3 bases and J lost 0; bases outside the gene matches: 3. Per germline, CDR1 SGHTA and CDR2 FQGNSA.